These T cell receptor beta chains were read from a single sample in a study of blood T cell repertoires in COVID-19. Sequencing used immunoSEQ multiplex PCR; TCRdb keeps in-frame clones, though not all of them. This repertoire shows 300,000 or so clones, more than 75% found once; its top ten account for under 2%. The sample taken for sequencing was peripheral blood. Receptor source: a woman between 45 and 60 years old with acute or convalescent COVID-19. The CDR3 runs from the conserved cysteine through the conserved F or W. A D gene is named only where the DNA matches it firmly.

D	J	V	CDR3
NA	TRBJ2-1	TRBV9	CASSVVVGRGPNEQFF
TRBD2	TRBJ2-5	TRBV27	CASSPWRLAGNQETQYF
TRBD1	TRBJ2-7	TRBV27	CASSNRTGGVYEQYF
NA	TRBJ1-1	TRBV19	CASKHSRGEAFF
TRBD1	TRBJ2-2	TRBV10-3	CAISESKLTGDADGELFF
TRBD1	TRBJ2-7	TRBV5-1	CASSPTDRVSYEQYF
TRBD2	TRBJ2-1	TRBV27	CASSPVYTAGVPYNEQFF
TRBD2	TRBJ2-1	TRBV28	CASTRTSGEYNEQFF
TRBD1	TRBJ2-7	TRBV27	CASSFETGNAQYF
NA	TRBJ2-7	TRBV4-1	CASSQRSGSLAREQYF
NA	TRBJ2-5	TRBV5-1	CASSLGALGGTQYF
TRBD2	TRBJ2-5	TRBV27	CASSLSGLSGREPSRETQYF
TRBD1	TRBJ1-1	TRBV28	CASSLYSGGGAHTEAFF
TRBD1	TRBJ1-4	TRBV5-1	CASSSGQVPEKLFF
NA	TRBJ2-7	TRBV28	CASSRVASYEQYF
TRBD2	TRBJ2-7	TRBV11-2	CASSLGASGYSYEQYF
TRBD2	TRBJ2-1	TRBV28	CASSWTSGGPRDEQFF
TRBD1	TRBJ1-1	TRBV7-9	CASSLRRQGGTEAFF
NA	TRBJ2-1	TRBV7-9	CASSRLSGSLNEQFF
NA	TRBJ2-7	TRBV7-3	CASSLTTRVEQYF
TRBD2	TRBJ2-5	TRBV2	CASTALAVQETQYF
NA	TRBJ1-4	TRBV28	CASSSIQGLGNEKLFF
TRBD1	TRBJ2-1	TRBV5-1	CASSKYRGGDEQFF
NA	TRBJ1-2	TRBV6-5	CASSYGGGGNYGYTF
NA	TRBJ2-7	TRBV7-9	CASSLGLLNYEQYF
TRBD1	TRBJ2-3	TRBV6-4	CASSRGQLSTDTQYF
NA	TRBJ2-2	TRBV20-1	CSAYDRLKMFF
TRBD1	TRBJ2-2	TRBV28	CASSLWTGDNGELFF
TRBD1	TRBJ1-1	TRBV6-2/TRBV6-3	CASSYAQGVDLRNTEAFF
NA	TRBJ1-1	TRBV7-9	CASRVGGYTEAFF
NA	TRBJ2-7	TRBV5-6	CASSARAGFLVSYEQYF
TRBD1	TRBJ2-7	TRBV4-3	CASSQGTGVRYEQYF
NA	TRBJ1-2	TRBV13	CASSLGGEPGQRLYGYTF
NA	TRBJ1-1	TRBV28	CATGVRATEAFF
TRBD1	TRBJ2-6	TRBV3-1/TRBV3-2	CASSQGFEQGARGANVLTF
TRBD1	TRBJ1-1	TRBV5-3	CARSTDRGEGFNTEAFF
NA	TRBJ1-4	TRBV9	CASSADATNEKLFF
NA	TRBJ1-2	TRBV7-9	CASSLDTAWRYTF
NA	TRBJ1-4	TRBV5-1	CASSLFGQGGEKLFF
TRBD2	TRBJ2-1	TRBV24-1	CATSYSGRAHEQFF
TRBD1	TRBJ1-2	TRBV4-3	CASRDDLWTGNYGYTF
NA	TRBJ2-3	TRBV21-1	CASSKSGEKGTQYF
TRBD2	TRBJ2-7	TRBV19	CASSLAGGSTNYEQYF